This T cell receptor (beta chain) emerged from a study of persistence of HIV-infected CD4 T cells. Regarding the study as a whole: Rare CMV-responding cells carrying HIV-1 proviruses were not analyzed separately for TCR.

The immunoSEQ assay was version 4, run in survey mode. TCRdb's copy holds only in-frame clones and misses some; the assay was immunoSEQ multiplex PCR. The sample records approximately 65,000 clones, 65% to 80% being singletons. An overlapping HIV-1 Gag peptide pool stimulated these cells at roughly 0.97 ug/peptide/mL. CD40L/CD69 double-negative CD45RO-high memory CD4+ T cells were collected. Adults with HIV-1 started suppressive ART while chronically infected. This clone has just one count. Its specificity is unknown. The CDR3 is made up of 13 amino acids. Looked up from germline, CDR1 is KGHSH and CDR2 is LQKENI. The V end was cut by 5 bases, the J end by 7 bases, with 15 bases between.

Sample: CD4+ T cells sorted from PBMCs after roughly 19-hour stimulation, taken from a patient who received antiretroviral therapy. The gene calls are TRBV18 and TRBJ2-7; no firm D call. The TCR originated in an adult man with HIV who was CMV-seropositive. DNA for the CDR3: TGTGCCAGCTCAAGGAACAGCCAAGAGGAGCAGTACTTC. Residues: CASSRNSQEEQYF.